This is a list of T cell receptor beta chains from one sample in a study of OX40 agonist ivuxolimab in advanced cancers. The protocol was immunoSEQ multiplex PCR, while the TCRdb copy is restricted to in-frame clones and leaves out a portion. The profile covers about 34,000 clones, with roughly 80% appearing a single time and roughly 2.5% taken by the ten largest. The sample here was CD4+ or CD8+ T cells sorted from blood, taken in a trial of the OX40 agonist ivuxolimab. These receptors came from an adult with an advanced solid tumor such as melanoma, head and neck, liver or kidney cancer. Both conserved end residues are part of each CDR3. Each record gives: D gene, V gene, J gene, clone size, CDR3 DNA, CDR3 protein. The D gene is left open where the match is weak. Rows give clone size only sometimes, using once, few, many, or a class for an expanded clone.

d_call: NA; v_call: TRBV9; j_call: TRBJ2-2; clone_size: once; cdr3_nt: TGTGCCAGCAGCACGAGAGTGAACACCGGGGAGCTGTTTTTT; cdr3_aa: CASSTRVNTGELFF
d_call: NA; v_call: TRBV11-3; j_call: TRBJ1-1; clone_size: few; cdr3_nt: TGTGCCAGCAGCTCGACCCAGGGAACTGAAGCTTTCTTT; cdr3_aa: CASSSTQGTEAFF
d_call: NA; v_call: TRBV19; j_call: TRBJ1-4; clone_size: NA; cdr3_nt: TGTGCCAGTAGTGAGAATGAAAAACTGTTTTTT; cdr3_aa: CASSENEKLFF
d_call: TRBD1; v_call: TRBV9; j_call: TRBJ1-6; clone_size: once; cdr3_nt: TGTGTCAGCAGCCCCGTAACAGGGGGCAATTCACCCCTCCACTTT; cdr3_aa: CVSSPVTGGNSPLHF
d_call: TRBD1; v_call: TRBV6-5; j_call: TRBJ1-2; clone_size: NA; cdr3_nt: TGTGCCAGCAGCTTACAGGGGGGGTATGGCTACACCTTC; cdr3_aa: CASSLQGGYGYTF
d_call: TRBD1; v_call: TRBV5-1; j_call: TRBJ2-5; clone_size: few; cdr3_nt: TGCGCCAGCAGCACCCGTCGGACAGGGGGCGTGGAGACCCAGTACTTC; cdr3_aa: CASSTRRTGGVETQYF
d_call: NA; v_call: TRBV28; j_call: TRBJ1-5; clone_size: NA; cdr3_nt: TGTGCCAGCAGTTCCGCCGGGGCTTATAGCAATCAGCCCCAGCATTTT; cdr3_aa: CASSSAGAYSNQPQHF
d_call: TRBD1; v_call: TRBV19; j_call: TRBJ2-1; clone_size: NA; cdr3_nt: TGTGCCAGTACCGGGACAGGCTCCTACAATGAGCAGTTCTTC; cdr3_aa: CASTGTGSYNEQFF
d_call: NA; v_call: TRBV5-1; j_call: TRBJ1-6; clone_size: few; cdr3_nt: TGCGCCAGCAGCTTGCAAGGAGGGGCCCCTGCGCACCTCCACTTT; cdr3_aa: CASSLQGGAPAHLHF
d_call: NA; v_call: TRBV5-1; j_call: TRBJ2-7; clone_size: NA; cdr3_nt: TGCGCCAGCAGCTTGGAGGGCTTCCACGAGCAGTACTTC; cdr3_aa: CASSLEGFHEQYF
d_call: NA; v_call: TRBV6-1; j_call: TRBJ2-5; clone_size: NA; cdr3_nt: TGTGCCAGCAGTGAAGGATGGAGCGTAGTGAGCCAGTACTTC; cdr3_aa: CASSEGWSVVSQYF
d_call: NA; v_call: TRBV19; j_call: TRBJ1-2; clone_size: few; cdr3_nt: TGTGCCAGTAGTAGGAACGACAGGACTTTGTATGGCTACACCTTC; cdr3_aa: CASSRNDRTLYGYTF
d_call: NA; v_call: TRBV25-1; j_call: TRBJ2-2; clone_size: NA; cdr3_nt: TGTGCCAGCAGTGACCGGGCAGGGCGGGACACCGGGGAGCTGTTTTTT; cdr3_aa: CASSDRAGRDTGELFF
d_call: TRBD2; v_call: TRBV7-8; j_call: TRBJ2-2; clone_size: NA; cdr3_nt: TGTGCCAGCAGCCAGGGACTAGCGGGAGGGCTAAGGGAGCTGTTTTTT; cdr3_aa: CASSQGLAGGLRELFF
d_call: NA; v_call: TRBV5-1; j_call: TRBJ2-2; clone_size: NA; cdr3_nt: TGCGCCAGCAGCTTGACGGGGCTGAACACCGGGGAGCTGTTTTTT; cdr3_aa: CASSLTGLNTGELFF
d_call: NA; v_call: TRBV28; j_call: TRBJ1-2; clone_size: NA; cdr3_nt: TGTGCCAGCAGAACAACGCCAGGAGACGGGCCCTATGGCTACACCTTC; cdr3_aa: CASRTTPGDGPYGYTF
d_call: NA; v_call: TRBV30; j_call: TRBJ1-5; clone_size: NA; cdr3_nt: TGTGCCTGGAGTGCCAAGGGGTCTATCAGCAATCAGCCCCAGCATTTT; cdr3_aa: CAWSAKGSISNQPQHF
d_call: NA; v_call: TRBV19; j_call: TRBJ1-1; clone_size: NA; cdr3_nt: TGTGCCAGTAGTCCGCACCGGGGATCACTTGAAGCTTTCTTT; cdr3_aa: CASSPHRGSLEAFF
d_call: TRBD1; v_call: TRBV11-3; j_call: TRBJ2-5; clone_size: few; cdr3_nt: TGTGCCAGCAGCATAGACAGGGGGGAGACCCAGTACTTC; cdr3_aa: CASSIDRGETQYF
d_call: TRBD1; v_call: TRBV13; j_call: TRBJ1-5; clone_size: NA; cdr3_nt: TGTGCCAGCAGTGCCGGGACAGGGGGCTTTTTACAGCCCCAGCATTTT; cdr3_aa: CASSAGTGGFLQPQHF
d_call: TRBD1; v_call: TRBV27; j_call: TRBJ1-1; clone_size: NA; cdr3_nt: TGTGCCAGCAGTTCCCATCAGGGGGCGACTGAAGCTTTCTTT; cdr3_aa: CASSSHQGATEAFF
d_call: TRBD1; v_call: TRBV6-1; j_call: TRBJ1-4; clone_size: NA; cdr3_nt: TGTGCCAGCAGTGAGTGGACAGGGCGGGAAAAACTGTTTTTT; cdr3_aa: CASSEWTGREKLFF